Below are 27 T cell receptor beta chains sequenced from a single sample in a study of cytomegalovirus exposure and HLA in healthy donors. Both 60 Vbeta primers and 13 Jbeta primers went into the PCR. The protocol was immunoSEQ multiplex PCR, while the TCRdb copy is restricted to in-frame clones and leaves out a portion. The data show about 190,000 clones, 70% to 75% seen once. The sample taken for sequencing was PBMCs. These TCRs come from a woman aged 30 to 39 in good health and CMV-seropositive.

The CDR3: CASSFGQGRTEAFF. CDR3 bases: TGTGCCAGCAGCTTCGGACAGGGGCGGACTGAAGCTTTCTTT. The chain carries TRBV5-4 and TRBJ1-1; 9 nucleotides line up with TRBD1. The V and J ends lost 2 bases and 5 bases, in that order; junction bases with no gene match: 4. CDR1 is SGHNT and CDR2 is YYREEE in the germline V gene (reference sequence). CDR3 length equals 14 residues.

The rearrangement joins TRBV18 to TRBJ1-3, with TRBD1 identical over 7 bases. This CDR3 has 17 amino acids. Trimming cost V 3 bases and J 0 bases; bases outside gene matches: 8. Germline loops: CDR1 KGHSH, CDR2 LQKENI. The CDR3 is CASSPNRDSYSGNTIYF. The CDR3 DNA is TGTGCCAGCTCACCCAACCGGGACAGCTACTCTGGAAACACCATATATTTT. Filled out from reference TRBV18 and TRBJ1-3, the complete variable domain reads NAGVMQNPRHLVRRRGQEARLRCSPMKGHSHVYWYRQLPEEGLKFMVYLQKENIIDESGMPKERFSAEFPKEGPSILRIQQVVRGDSAAYFCASSPNRDSYSGNTIYFGEGSWLTVV.

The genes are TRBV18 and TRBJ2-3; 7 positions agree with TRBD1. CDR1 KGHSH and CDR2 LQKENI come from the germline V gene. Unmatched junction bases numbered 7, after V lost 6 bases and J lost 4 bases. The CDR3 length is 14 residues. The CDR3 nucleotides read TGTGCCAGCTCGACGGACAGGACGTCAGATACGCAGTATTTT. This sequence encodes CASSTDRTSDTQYF.

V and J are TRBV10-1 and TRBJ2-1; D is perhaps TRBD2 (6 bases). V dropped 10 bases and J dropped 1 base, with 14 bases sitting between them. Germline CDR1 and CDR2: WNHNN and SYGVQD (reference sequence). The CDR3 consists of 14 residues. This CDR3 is CATAGGWSYNEQFF. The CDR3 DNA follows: TGCGCCACTGCCGGGGGATGGTCCTACAATGAGCAGTTCTTC.

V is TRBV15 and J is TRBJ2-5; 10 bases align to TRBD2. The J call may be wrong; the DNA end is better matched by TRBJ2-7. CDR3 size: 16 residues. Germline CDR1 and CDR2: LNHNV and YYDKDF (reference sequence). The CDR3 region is CATSGAKREGSYEQYF. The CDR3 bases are TGTGCCACCAGCGGCGCCAAGCGGGAGGGTAGCTACGAGCAGTACTTC.

Written as DNA, the CDR3 is TGTGCCAGCTCACCGTGGACTAGCGGGAGCGGAGATACGCAGTATTTT. This translates into CASSPWTSGSGDTQYF. V is TRBV18 and J is TRBJ2-3; 13 positions match TRBD2. The ends lost 3 bases at V and 5 bases at J; junction bases unmatched: 5. This CDR3 is 16 amino acids long. CDR1 and CDR2 from the germline V gene are KGHSH and LQKENI.

The CDR3 sequence: CSGATGAATEAFF. In DNA form, the CDR3 reads TGCAGCGGGGCCACAGGGGCTGCCACTGAAGCTTTCTTT. V gene TRBV29-1 combines with J gene TRBJ1-1, with 7 nucleotides matching TRBD1. The CDR3 is 13 amino acids. The germline V gene encodes CDR1 SQVTM and CDR2 ANQGSEA. Losses at the gene ends were 7 bases for V and 4 bases for J; bases not matched to a gene: 9.

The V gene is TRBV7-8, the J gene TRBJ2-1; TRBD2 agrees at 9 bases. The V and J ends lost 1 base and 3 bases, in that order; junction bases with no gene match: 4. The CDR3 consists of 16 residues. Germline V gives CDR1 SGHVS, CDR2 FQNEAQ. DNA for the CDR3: TGTGCCAGCAGCTTAGGGAGCGGGGGGAGCTACAATGAGCAGTTCTTC. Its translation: CASSLGSGGSYNEQFF. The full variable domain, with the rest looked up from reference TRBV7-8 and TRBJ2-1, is GAGVSQSPRYKVAKRGQDVALRCDPISGHVSLFWYQQALGQGPEFLTYFQNEAQLDKSGLPSDRFFAERPEGSVSTLKIQRTQQEDSAVYLCASSLGSGGSYNEQFFGPGTRLTVL.

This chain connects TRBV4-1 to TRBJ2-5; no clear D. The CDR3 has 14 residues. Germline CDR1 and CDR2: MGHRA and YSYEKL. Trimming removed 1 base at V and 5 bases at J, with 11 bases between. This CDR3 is CASSQGPGVETQYF. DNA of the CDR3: TGCGCCAGCAGCCAAGGTCCTGGAGTTGAGACCCAGTACTTC.

CDR3: CASSSYLQAYEQYF. In DNA form, the CDR3 reads TGTGCCAGCAGCTCGTACTTACAGGCCTACGAGCAGTACTTC. The chain joins TRBV7-9 to TRBJ2-7; maybe TRBD1 (5 bases). The CDR3 extends over 14 amino acids. V lost 4 bases and J lost 2, with 12 bases in between. CDR1 and CDR2 (germline): SEHNR, FQNEAQ (reference sequence).

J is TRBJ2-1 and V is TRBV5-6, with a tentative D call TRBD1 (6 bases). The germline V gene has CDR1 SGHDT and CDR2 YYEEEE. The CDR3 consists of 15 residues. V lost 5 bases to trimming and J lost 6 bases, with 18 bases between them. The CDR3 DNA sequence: TGTGCCAGCAGGCCACAGGGAAGTGGGGTCAATGAGCAGTTCTTC. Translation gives CASRPQGSGVNEQFF.

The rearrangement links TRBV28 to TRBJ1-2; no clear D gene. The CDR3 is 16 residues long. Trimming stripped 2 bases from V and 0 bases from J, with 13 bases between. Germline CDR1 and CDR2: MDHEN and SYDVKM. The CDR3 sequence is CASSLPRDPANYGYTF. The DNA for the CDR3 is TGTGCCAGCAGTTTACCCCGAGATCCCGCTAACTATGGCTACACCTTC.

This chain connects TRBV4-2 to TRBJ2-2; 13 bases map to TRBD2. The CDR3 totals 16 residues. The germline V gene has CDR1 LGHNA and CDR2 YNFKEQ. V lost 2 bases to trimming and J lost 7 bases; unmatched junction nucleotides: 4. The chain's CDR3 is CASSQTSGRAIGELFF. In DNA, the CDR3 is TGTGCCAGCAGCCAAACTAGCGGGAGGGCCATCGGGGAGCTGTTTTTT.

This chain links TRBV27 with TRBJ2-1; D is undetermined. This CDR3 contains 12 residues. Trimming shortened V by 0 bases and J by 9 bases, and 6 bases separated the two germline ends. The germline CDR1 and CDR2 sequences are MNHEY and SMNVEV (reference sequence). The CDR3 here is CASSLSPSEQFF. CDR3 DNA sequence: TGTGCCAGCAGTTTATCCCCTAGTGAGCAGTTCTTC.

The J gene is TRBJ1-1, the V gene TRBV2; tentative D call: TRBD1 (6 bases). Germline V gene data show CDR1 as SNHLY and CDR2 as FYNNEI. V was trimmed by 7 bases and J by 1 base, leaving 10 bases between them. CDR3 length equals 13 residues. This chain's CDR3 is CASNGQKNTEAFF. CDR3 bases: TGTGCCAGCAATGGACAGAAGAACACTGAAGCTTTCTTT.

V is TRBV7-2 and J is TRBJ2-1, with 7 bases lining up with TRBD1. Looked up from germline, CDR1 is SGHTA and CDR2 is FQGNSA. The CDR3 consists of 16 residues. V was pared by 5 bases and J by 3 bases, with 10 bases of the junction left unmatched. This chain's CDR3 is CASSLRRSGGYNEQFF. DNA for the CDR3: TGTGCCAGCAGCCTACGGCGGTCAGGGGGCTACAATGAGCAGTTCTTC.

The CDR3 DNA reads as TGTGCCAGCCATAATGAAAAACTGTTTTTT. It specifies CASHNEKLFF. V is TRBV27 and J is TRBJ1-4; D not certain. V was shortened by 8 bases and J by 4 bases, with 2 bases between the two germline ends. CDR1 and CDR2 (germline): MNHEY, SMNVEV (reference sequence). The CDR3 is 10 amino acids.

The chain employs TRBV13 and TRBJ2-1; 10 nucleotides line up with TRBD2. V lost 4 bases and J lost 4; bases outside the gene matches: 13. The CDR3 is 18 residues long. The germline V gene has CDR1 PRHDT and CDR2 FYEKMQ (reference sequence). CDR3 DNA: TGTGCCAGCAGCTCTTTGGTAGCGGGAGGATTATCGTACAATGAGCAGTTCTTC. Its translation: CASSSLVAGGLSYNEQFF.

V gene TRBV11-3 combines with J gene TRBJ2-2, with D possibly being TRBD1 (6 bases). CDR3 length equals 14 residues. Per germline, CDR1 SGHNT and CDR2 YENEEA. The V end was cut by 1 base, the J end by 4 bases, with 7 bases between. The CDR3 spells CASSLVGATGELFF. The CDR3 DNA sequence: TGTGCCAGCAGCTTAGTGGGGGCCACCGGGGAGCTGTTTTTT. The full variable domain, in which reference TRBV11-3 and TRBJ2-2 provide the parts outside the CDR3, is EAGVVQSPRYKIIEKKQPVAFWCNPISGHNTLYWYLQNLGQGPELLIRYENEEAVDDSQLPKDRFSAERLKGVDSTLKIQPAELGDSAVYLCASSLVGATGELFFGEGSRLTVL.

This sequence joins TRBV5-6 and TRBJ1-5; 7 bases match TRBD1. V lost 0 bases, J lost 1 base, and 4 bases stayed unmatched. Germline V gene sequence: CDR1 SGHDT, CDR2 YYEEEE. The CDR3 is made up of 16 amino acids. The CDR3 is CASSLGRQGSNQPQHF. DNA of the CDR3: TGTGCCAGCAGCTTGGGGAGACAGGGCAGCAATCAGCCCCAGCATTTT.

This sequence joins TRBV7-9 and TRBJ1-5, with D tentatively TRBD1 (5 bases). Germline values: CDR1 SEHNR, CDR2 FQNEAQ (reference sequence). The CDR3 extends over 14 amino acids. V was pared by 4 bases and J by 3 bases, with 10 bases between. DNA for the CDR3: TGTGCCAGCAGCTCGACAGTTAACAATCAGCCCCAGCATTTT. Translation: CASSSTVNNQPQHF. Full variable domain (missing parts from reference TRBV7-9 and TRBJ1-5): DTGVSQNPRHKITKRGQNVTFRCDPISEHNRLYWYRQTLGQGPEFLTYFQNEAQLEKSRLLSDRFSAERPKGSFSTLEIQRTEQGDSAMYLCASSSTVNNQPQHFGDGTRLSIL.

The CDR3 nucleotides read TGTGCCAGCAGTTCCTCTAGACAGGGCGTCACTGAAGCTTTCTTT. It is translated as CASSSSRQGVTEAFF. The chain is built from TRBV27 and TRBJ1-1; 7 bases line up with TRBD1. Germline trimming cut 4 bases from V and 4 bases from J; bases unmatched to any gene: 9. CDR3 size: 15 residues. From germline, CDR1 is MNHEY and CDR2 SMNVEV (reference sequence).

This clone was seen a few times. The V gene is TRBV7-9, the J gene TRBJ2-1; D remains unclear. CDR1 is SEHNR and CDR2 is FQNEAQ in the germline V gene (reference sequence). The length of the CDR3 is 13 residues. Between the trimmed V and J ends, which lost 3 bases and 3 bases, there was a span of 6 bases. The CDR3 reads CASSFPNYNEQFF. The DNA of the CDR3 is TGTGCCAGCAGCTTTCCCAACTACAATGAGCAGTTCTTC.

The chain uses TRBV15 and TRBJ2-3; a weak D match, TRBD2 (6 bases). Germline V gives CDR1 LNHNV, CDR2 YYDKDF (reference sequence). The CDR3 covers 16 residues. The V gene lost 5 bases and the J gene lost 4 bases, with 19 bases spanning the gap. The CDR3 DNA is TGTGCCACCAGCCCCCTGATCCTGGCGGGATCAGATACGCAGTATTTT. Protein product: CATSPLILAGSDTQYF. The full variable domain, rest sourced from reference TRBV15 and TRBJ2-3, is DAMVIQNPRYQVTQFGKPVTLSCSQTLNHNVMYWYQQKSSQAPKLLFHYYDKDFNNEADTPDNFQSRRPNTSFCFLDIRSPGLGDTAMYLCATSPLILAGSDTQYFGPGTRLTVL.

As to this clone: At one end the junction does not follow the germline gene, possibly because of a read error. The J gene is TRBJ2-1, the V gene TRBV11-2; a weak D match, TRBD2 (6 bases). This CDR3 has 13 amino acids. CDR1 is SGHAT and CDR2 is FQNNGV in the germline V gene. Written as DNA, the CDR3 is TGTGCCAGCACCTTACGACTAGGGAATGAGCAGTTCTTC. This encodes CASTLRLGNEQFF. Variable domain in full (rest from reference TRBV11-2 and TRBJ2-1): EAGVAQSPRYKIIEKRQSVAFWCNPISGHATLYWYQQILGQGPKLLIQFQNNGVVDDSQLPKDRFSAERLKGVDSTLKIQPAKLEDSAVYLCASTLRLGNEQFFGPGTRLTVL.

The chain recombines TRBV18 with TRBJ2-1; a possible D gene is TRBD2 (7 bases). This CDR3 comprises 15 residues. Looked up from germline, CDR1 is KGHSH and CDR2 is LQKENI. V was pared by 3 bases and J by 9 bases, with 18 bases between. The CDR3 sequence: CASSPPRGGEGEQFF. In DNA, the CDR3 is TGTGCCAGCTCACCCCCTCGCGGGGGCGAGGGTGAGCAGTTCTTC.

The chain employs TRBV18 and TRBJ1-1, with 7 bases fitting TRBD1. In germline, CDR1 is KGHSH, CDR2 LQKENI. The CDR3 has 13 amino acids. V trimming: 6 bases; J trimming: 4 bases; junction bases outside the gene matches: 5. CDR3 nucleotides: TGTGCCAGCTCCCCGACAGGGCCCACTGAAGCTTTCTTT. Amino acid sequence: CASSPTGPTEAFF.